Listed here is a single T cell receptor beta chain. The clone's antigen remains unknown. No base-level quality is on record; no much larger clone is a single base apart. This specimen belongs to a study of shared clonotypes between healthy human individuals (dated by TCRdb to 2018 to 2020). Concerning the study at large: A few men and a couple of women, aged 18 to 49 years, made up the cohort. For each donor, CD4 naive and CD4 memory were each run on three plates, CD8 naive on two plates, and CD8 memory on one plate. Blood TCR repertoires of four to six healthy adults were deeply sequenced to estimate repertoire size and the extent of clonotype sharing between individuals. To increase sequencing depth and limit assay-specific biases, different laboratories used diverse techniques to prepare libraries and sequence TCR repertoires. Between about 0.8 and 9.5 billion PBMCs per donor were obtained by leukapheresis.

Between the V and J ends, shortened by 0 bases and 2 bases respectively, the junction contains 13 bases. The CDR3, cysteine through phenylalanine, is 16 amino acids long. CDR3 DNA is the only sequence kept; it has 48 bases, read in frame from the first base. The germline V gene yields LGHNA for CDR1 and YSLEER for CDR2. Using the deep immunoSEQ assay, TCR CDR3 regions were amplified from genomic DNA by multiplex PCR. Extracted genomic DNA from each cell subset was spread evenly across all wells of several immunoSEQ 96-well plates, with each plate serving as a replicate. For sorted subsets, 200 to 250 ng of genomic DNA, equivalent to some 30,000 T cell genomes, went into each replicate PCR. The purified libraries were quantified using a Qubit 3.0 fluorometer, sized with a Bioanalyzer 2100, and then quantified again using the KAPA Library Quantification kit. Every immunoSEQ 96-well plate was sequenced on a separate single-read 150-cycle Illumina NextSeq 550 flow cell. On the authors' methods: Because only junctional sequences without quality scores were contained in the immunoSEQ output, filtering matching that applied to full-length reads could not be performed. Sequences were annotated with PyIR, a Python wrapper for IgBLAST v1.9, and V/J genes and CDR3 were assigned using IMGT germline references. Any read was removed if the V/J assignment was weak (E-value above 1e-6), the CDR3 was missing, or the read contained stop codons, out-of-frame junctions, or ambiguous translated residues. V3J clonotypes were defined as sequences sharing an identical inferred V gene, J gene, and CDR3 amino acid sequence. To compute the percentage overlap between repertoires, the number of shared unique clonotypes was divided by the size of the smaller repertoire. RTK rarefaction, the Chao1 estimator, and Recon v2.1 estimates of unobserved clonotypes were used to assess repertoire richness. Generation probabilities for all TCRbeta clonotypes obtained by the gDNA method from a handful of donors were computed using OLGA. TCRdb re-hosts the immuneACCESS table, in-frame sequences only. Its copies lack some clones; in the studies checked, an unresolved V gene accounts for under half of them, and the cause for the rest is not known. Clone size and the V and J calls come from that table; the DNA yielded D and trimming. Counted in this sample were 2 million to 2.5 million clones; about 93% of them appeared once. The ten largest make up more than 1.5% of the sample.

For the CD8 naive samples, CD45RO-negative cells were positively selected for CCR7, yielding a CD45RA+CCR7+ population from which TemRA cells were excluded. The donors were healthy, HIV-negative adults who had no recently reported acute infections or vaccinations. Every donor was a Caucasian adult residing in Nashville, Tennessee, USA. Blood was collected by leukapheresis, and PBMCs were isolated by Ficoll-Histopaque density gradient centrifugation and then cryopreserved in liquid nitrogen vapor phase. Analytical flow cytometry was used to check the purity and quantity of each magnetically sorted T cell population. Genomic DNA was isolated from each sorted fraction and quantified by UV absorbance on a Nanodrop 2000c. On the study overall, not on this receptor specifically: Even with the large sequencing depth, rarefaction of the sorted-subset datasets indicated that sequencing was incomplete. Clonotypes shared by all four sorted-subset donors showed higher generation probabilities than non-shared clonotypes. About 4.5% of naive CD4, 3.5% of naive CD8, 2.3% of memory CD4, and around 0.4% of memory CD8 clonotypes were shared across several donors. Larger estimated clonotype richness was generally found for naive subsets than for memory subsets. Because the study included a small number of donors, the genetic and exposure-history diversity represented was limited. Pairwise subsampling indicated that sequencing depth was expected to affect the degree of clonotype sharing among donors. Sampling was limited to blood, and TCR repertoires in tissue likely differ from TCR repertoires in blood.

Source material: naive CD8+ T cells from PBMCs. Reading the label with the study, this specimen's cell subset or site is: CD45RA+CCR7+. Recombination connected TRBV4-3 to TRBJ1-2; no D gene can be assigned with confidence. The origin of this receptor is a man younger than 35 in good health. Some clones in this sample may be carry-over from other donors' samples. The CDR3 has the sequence CASSQEAIVINYGYTF. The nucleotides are TGCGCCAGCAGCCAAGAGGCTATAGTTATAAACTATGGCTACACCTTC.